This paragraph reports one T cell receptor beta chain. This specimen comes from a study of blood T cells in healthy people across ages. Germline assignment: CDR1 KGHDR and CDR2 SFDVKD. The V end lost 0 bases, the J end lost 8 bases, and 10 bases lay between the germline ends. The CDR3 has 14 amino acids. A second roughly 6 to 11 cycle PCR used barcoded and J-beta primers. TCRdb re-called the 5' RACE reads through MiXCR, storing one row per CDR3 protein. The sample has approximately 900,000 distinct CDR3 sequences; under 50% are singletons. The source material was blood. The V call is TRBV24-1, the J call TRBJ2-1; TRBD2 might be the D (6 bases). The TCR sequence derives from a man aged 25-45 years in good health. The CDR3 bases are TGTGCCACCAGTGATTTGGGGGGGTTCGATGAGCAGTTCTTC. Residues: CATSDLGGFDEQFF.